Listed here are 21 T cell receptor beta chains from one sample, sequenced in a study of shared clonotypes between healthy human individuals. The data were produced by immunoSEQ multiplex PCR, yet TCRdb's version contains in-frame clones alone and is incomplete. The repertoire includes about 2.5 million clones, about 90% of them detected once, and roughly 0.34% sits in the top ten. Sequencing was carried out using naive CD4+ T cells from PBMCs. This sample's subset: CD45RA+ positively selected. These receptors were obtained from a man between 18 and 29 years old in good health. Some clones in this sample may be carry-over from other donors' samples.

V usage is TRBV19 and J usage is TRBJ1-1, with D tentatively TRBD1 (5 bases). This CDR3 spans 14 amino acids. The V end was cut by 6 bases, the J end by 4 bases, with 15 bases between. Germline lookup yields CDR1 LNHDA and CDR2 SQIVND (reference sequence). The CDR3 here is CASRGDPGGTEAFF. The DNA for the CDR3 is TGTGCCAGTAGAGGGGACCCGGGCGGCACTGAAGCTTTCTTT.

The chain links TRBV4-1 to TRBJ2-7; possible D gene TRBD2, 7 bases. The V end lost 5 bases, the J end lost 1 base, and 12 bases lay between the germline ends. CDR1 is MGHRA and CDR2 is YSYEKL in the germline V gene. The CDR3 covers 14 residues. CDR3: CASSIRGGSYEQYF. The DNA of the CDR3 is TGCGCCAGCAGCATTAGGGGGGGGTCCTACGAGCAGTACTTC.

The chain employs TRBV6-1 and TRBJ1-2; unclear D gene. The ends were cut back, 3 bases at V and 5 bases at J, with 13 bases in the middle. Germline V gene lookup returns CDR1 MNHNS and CDR2 SASEGT. The CDR3 runs to 14 residues. CDR3 in DNA: TGTGCCAGCAGTGAGTCCCGGGGTAGTTATGGCTACACCTTC. It specifies CASSESRGSYGYTF.

The chain is built from TRBV14 and TRBJ1-2; D not certain. The CDR3 loop spans 14 amino acids. Trimming removed 4 bases at V and 0 bases at J, with 9 bases between. The germline V gene encodes CDR1 SGHDN and CDR2 FVKESK. The chain's CDR3 is CASSPVRPNYGYTF. CDR3 DNA sequence: TGTGCCAGCAGCCCCGTACGACCTAACTATGGCTACACCTTC.

This rearrangement joins TRBV7-8 to TRBJ2-3; 10 bases map to TRBD1. This CDR3 is 16 amino acids long. Per the germline V gene, CDR1 is SGHVS and CDR2 is FQNEAQ. Germline trimming cut 3 bases from V and 7 bases from J; bases unmatched to any gene: 10. CDR3 protein: CASSLNRDRGLHTQYF. The CDR3 DNA reads as TGTGCCAGCAGCTTGAACCGGGACAGGGGTCTGCATACGCAGTATTTT.

This chain joins TRBV28 and TRBJ1-4; TRBD1 matches at 11 bases. V lost 8 bases and J lost 8; bases outside the gene matches: 1. The CDR3 extends over 12 amino acids. Germline CDR1 is MDHEN and CDR2 is SYDVKM. This CDR3 reads CASRDRGEKLFF. The CDR3 coding sequence is TGTGCCAGCCGGGACAGGGGGGAAAAACTGTTTTTT.

The rearrangement links TRBV28 to TRBJ1-4, with 8 bases fitting TRBD1. CDR3 length equals 14 residues. In germline, CDR1 is MDHEN, CDR2 SYDVKM. The V gene end was trimmed by 8 bases and the J gene end by 4 bases; junction bases not matched to a gene: 6. The DNA for the CDR3 is TGTGCCAGCCTTGGGACAGGTTTTAATGAAAAACTGTTTTTT. As protein: CASLGTGFNEKLFF.

The chain employs TRBV19 and TRBJ2-5; D is perhaps TRBD1 or TRBD2 (6 bases each). Germline V gene lookup returns CDR1 LNHDA and CDR2 SQIVND (reference sequence). The CDR3 is 17 residues long. Deletions cut 4 bases from V and 3 bases from J, with 21 bases between. The CDR3 reads CASSTHPTGAREETQYF. The CDR3 DNA follows: TGTGCCAGTAGTACCCACCCTACGGGGGCGAGGGAAGAGACCCAGTACTTC.

This clone was seen a few times. V usage is TRBV7-2 and J usage is TRBJ2-5; unclear D gene. Trimming removed 6 bases from V and 7 bases from J, with 15 bases in between. This CDR3 spans 13 amino acids. Per the germline V gene, CDR1 is SGHTA and CDR2 is FQGNSA. This CDR3 reads CASSPVGYRTQYF. In DNA form, the CDR3 reads TGTGCCAGCAGTCCCGTGGGCTACCGGACCCAGTACTTC.

CDR3 amino acids: CASSPAGGPYNEQFF. In nucleotides, the CDR3 is TGTGCCAGCAGTCCAGCGGGAGGGCCTTACAATGAGCAGTTCTTC. The V gene is TRBV6-6, the J gene TRBJ2-1; 10 bases are shared with TRBD2. This CDR3 contains 15 residues. With 5 bases clipped from V and 4 bases from J, the junction kept 5 bases outside the gene matches. Germline CDR1 reads MNHNY; CDR2 reads SVGAGI (reference sequence).

This rearrangement joins TRBV20-1 to TRBJ2-7, with D perhaps being TRBD1 or TRBD2 (5 bases each). With 6 bases removed from V and 6 bases from J, the gap between germline ends came to 12 bases. CDR1 DFQATT and CDR2 SNEGSKA come from the germline V gene (reference sequence). CDR3 size: 11 residues. This CDR3 is CSAGETGEQYF. CDR3 sequence (DNA): TGCAGTGCGGGGGAAACCGGCGAGCAGTACTTC.

This chain connects TRBV7-2 to TRBJ2-1; 7 nucleotides line up with TRBD1. The length of the CDR3 is 16 residues. Germline CDR1 reads SGHTA; CDR2 reads FQGNSA. V dropped 0 bases and J dropped 6; count of bases not matched to a gene: 8. The CDR3 nucleotides are TGTGCCAGCAGCTTAGCCCCAATGCCAGGGGGCAATGAGCAGTTCTTC. Encoded protein: CASSLAPMPGGNEQFF. Combining the CDR3 with reference TRBV7-2 and TRBJ2-1 gives the whole variable domain GAGVSQSPSNKVTEKGKDVELRCDPISGHTALYWYRQSLGQGLEFLIYFQGNSAPDKSGLPSDRFSAERTGGSVSTLTIQRTQQEDSAVYLCASSLAPMPGGNEQFFGPGTRLTVL.

The CDR3 spells CASSPDRIEAQYF. In DNA form, the CDR3 reads TGTGCCAGCAGTCCCGACCGAATTGAGGCCCAGTACTTC. The chain links TRBV7-2 to TRBJ2-5; D is undetermined. This CDR3 comprises 13 residues. The V gene lost 6 bases and the J gene lost 9 bases, with 17 bases spanning the gap. CDR1 SGHTA and CDR2 FQGNSA come from the germline V gene.

This chain connects TRBV21-1 to TRBJ2-1; the DNA was not used to check the table's D call, TRBD2. TRBV21-1 is a known pseudogene. The CDR3 loop spans 16 amino acids. The CDR3 is CASSKGETRGWDEQFF. As DNA, the CDR3 is TGTGCCAGCAGCAAAGGGGAGACTAGGGGTTGGGATGAGCAGTTCTTC.

The chain combines TRBV2 with TRBJ1-2; possible D gene TRBD1, 5 bases. The V end was cut by 4 bases, the J end by 8 bases, with 11 bases between. The CDR3 length is 12 residues. From germline, CDR1 is SNHLY and CDR2 FYNNEI. CDR3 sequence reads: CASSVGGAGYTF. The CDR3 DNA reads as TGTGCCAGCAGTGTAGGAGGGGCCGGCTACACCTTC.

This clone has more than one count but fewer than ten. In the same sample, other DNA sequences code for this CDR3. This rearrangement joins TRBV10-1 to TRBJ2-7; TRBD2 agrees at 8 bases. With 3 bases clipped from V and 2 bases from J, the junction kept 6 bases outside the gene matches. The CDR3 runs 15 residues. The germline gives CDR1 WNHNN, CDR2 SYGVQD (reference sequence). CDR3 coding DNA: TGCGCCAGCAGTGAAGGAACTAGCGGACCCTACGAGCAGTACTTC. As protein: CASSEGTSGPYEQYF.

The rearrangement uses TRBV6-5 and TRBJ2-1; no firm D call. This CDR3 has 13 amino acids. Trimming removed 2 bases at V and 3 bases at J, with 5 bases between. Germline CDR1 and CDR2: MNHEY and SVGAGI. The DNA of the CDR3 is TGTGCCAGCAGTTACGACTTCTACAATGAGCAGTTCTTC. This codes for CASSYDFYNEQFF.

The chain joins TRBV2 to TRBJ1-5; D unresolved. Germline V gene sequence: CDR1 SNHLY, CDR2 FYNNEI. Between the trimmed V and J ends, which lost 4 bases and 1 base, there was a span of 20 bases. This CDR3 is 18 amino acids long. The CDR3 DNA is TGTGCCAGCAGTGGGCGTTCCCTTAACAAGTACAGCAATCAGCCCCAGCATTTT. Translation: CASSGRSLNKYSNQPQHF.

V and J are TRBV14 and TRBJ2-5; tentatively, D is TRBD1 (5 bases). Germline V gene data show CDR1 as SGHDN and CDR2 as FVKESK. This CDR3 region has 14 residues. V was pared by 5 bases and J by 5 bases, with 15 bases between. CDR3 residues: CASSSLDQGETQYF. DNA of the CDR3: TGTGCCAGCAGCAGCTTGGACCAGGGCGAGACCCAGTACTTC.

J is TRBJ2-5 and V is TRBV7-3, with 8 bases identical to TRBD1. Trimming cost V 2 bases and J 1 base; bases outside gene matches: 6. This CDR3 spans 16 amino acids. Germline CDR1 and CDR2: SGHTA and FQGTGA. Here the CDR3 reads CASSLGRTGPQETQYF. In nucleotides, the CDR3 is TGTGCCAGCAGCTTAGGCCGGACAGGGCCCCAAGAGACCCAGTACTTC. The full variable domain, in which reference TRBV7-3 and TRBJ2-5 provide the parts outside the CDR3, is GAGVSQTPSNKVTEKGKYVELRCDPISGHTALYWYRQSLGQGPEFLIYFQGTGAADDSGLPNDRFFAVRPEGSVSTLKIQRTERGDSAVYLCASSLGRTGPQETQYFGPGTRLLVL.

V and J are TRBV19 and TRBJ1-3; D is perhaps TRBD1 (5 bases). CDR1 is LNHDA and CDR2 is SQIVND in the germline V gene (reference sequence). There are 17 residues in the CDR3. Trimming took off 4 bases at V and 3 bases at J, with 19 bases between the two ends. In DNA, the CDR3 is TGTGCCAGTAGTAGTTCCGGGACTCCCTCGGGTGGAAACACCATATATTTT. Its protein is CASSSSGTPSGGNTIYF.